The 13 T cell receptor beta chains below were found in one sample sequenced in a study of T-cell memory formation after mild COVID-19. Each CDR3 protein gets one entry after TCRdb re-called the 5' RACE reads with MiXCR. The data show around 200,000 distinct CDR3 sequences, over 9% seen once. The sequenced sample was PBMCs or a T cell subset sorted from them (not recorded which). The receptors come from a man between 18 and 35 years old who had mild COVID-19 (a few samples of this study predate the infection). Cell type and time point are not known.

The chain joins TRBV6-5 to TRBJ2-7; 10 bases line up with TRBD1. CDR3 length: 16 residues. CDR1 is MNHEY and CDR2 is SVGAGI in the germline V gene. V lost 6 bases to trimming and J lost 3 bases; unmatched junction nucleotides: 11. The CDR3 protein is CASSRAPGQGLYEQYF. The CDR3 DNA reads TGTGCCAGCAGCCGGGCCCCGGGACAGGGGCTCTACGAGCAGTACTTC.

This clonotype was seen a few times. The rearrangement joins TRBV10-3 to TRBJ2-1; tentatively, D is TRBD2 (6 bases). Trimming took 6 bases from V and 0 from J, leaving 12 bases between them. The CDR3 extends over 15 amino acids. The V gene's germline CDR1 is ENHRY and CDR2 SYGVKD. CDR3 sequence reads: CAIRSVTSSYNEQFF. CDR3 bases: TGTGCCATCAGGTCCGTGACTAGCTCCTACAATGAGCAGTTCTTC.

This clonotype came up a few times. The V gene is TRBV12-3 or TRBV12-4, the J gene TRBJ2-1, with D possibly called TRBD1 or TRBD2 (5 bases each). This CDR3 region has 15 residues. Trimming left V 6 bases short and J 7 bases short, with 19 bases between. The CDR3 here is CASSSYQGVGNEQFF. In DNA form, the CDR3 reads TGTGCCAGCAGCTCTTACCAGGGAGTTGGGAATGAGCAGTTCTTC.

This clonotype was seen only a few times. In nucleotides, the CDR3 is TGTGCCAGCAGCCACGACAGGGTTCCAACTAATGAAAAACTGTTTTTT. Its protein product is CASSHDRVPTNEKLFF. The chain couples TRBV7-8 to TRBJ1-4; 7 bases match TRBD1. J was trimmed by 0 bases and V by 5 bases; bases with no gene match: 6. The CDR3 sequence is 16 residues long. Germline assignment: CDR1 SGHVS and CDR2 FQNEAQ.

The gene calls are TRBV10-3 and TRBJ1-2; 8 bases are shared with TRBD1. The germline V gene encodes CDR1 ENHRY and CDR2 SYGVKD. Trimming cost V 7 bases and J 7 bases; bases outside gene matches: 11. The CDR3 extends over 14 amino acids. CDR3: CAITRQGNSGGYTF. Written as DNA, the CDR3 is TGTGCCATCACTAGACAGGGGAATTCCGGTGGCTACACCTTC.

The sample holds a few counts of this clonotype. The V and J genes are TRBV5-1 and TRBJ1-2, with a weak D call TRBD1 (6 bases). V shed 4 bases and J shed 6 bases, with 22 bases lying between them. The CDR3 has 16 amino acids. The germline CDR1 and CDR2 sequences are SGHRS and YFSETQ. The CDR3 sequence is CASSEPDRSNPNGYTF. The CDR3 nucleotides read TGCGCCAGCAGCGAACCTGACAGGTCCAATCCAAATGGCTACACCTTC.

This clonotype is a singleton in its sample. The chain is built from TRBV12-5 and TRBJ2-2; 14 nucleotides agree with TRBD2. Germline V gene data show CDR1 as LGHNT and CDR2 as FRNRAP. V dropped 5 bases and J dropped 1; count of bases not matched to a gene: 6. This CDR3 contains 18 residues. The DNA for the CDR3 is TGTGCTAGTGGTCCGGGGACTAGCGGGGGCCTGAACACCGGGGAGCTGTTTTTT. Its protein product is CASGPGTSGGLNTGELFF.

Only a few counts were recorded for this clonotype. For the CDR3, the DNA is TGTGCCACCAGTCACGTCCGGGACCCCCGGAGGGGCTACACCTTC. Encoded protein: CATSHVRDPRRGYTF. The gene calls are TRBV15 and TRBJ1-2; tentatively, D is TRBD1 (5 bases). V dropped 6 bases and J dropped 8 bases, with 22 bases sitting between them. This CDR3 is built from 15 residues. Germline lookup yields CDR1 LNHNV and CDR2 YYDKDF (reference sequence).

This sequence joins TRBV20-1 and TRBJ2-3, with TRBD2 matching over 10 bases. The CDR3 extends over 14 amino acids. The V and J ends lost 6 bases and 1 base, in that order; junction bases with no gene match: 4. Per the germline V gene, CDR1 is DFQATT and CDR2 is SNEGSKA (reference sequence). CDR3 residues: CSARSGGGTDTQYF. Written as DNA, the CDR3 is TGCAGTGCCAGAAGCGGGGGGGGCACAGATACGCAGTATTTT.

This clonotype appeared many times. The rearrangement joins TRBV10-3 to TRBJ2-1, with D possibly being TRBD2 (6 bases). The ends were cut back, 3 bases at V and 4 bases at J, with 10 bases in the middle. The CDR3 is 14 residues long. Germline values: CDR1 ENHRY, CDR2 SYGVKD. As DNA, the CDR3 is TGTGCCATCAGTGAAAGTGCGGGGTACAATGAGCAGTTCTTC. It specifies CAISESAGYNEQFF.

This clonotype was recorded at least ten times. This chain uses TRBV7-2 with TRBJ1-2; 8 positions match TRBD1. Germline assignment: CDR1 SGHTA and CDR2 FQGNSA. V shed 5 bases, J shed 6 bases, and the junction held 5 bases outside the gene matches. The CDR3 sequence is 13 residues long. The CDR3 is CASSRQGRHGYTF. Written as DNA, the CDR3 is TGTGCCAGCAGCAGACAGGGGAGGCATGGCTACACCTTC.

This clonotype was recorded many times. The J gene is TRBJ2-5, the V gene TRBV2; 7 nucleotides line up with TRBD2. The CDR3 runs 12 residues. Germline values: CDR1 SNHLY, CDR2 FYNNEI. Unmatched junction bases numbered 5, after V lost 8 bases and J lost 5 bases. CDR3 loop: CASLDGGETQYF. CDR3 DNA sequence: TGTGCCAGCCTCGACGGGGGGGAGACCCAGTACTTC.

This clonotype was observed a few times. The CDR3 coding sequence is TGTGCCACCAGCAGAGATGTGGAAAACATTCAGTACTTC. Translated, it gives CATSRDVENIQYF. The chain is built from TRBV15 and TRBJ2-4; no clear D gene. CDR3 length equals 13 residues. The germline gives CDR1 LNHNV, CDR2 YYDKDF (reference sequence). With 0 bases removed from V and 5 bases from J, the gap between germline ends came to 5 bases. The full variable domain, rest sourced from reference TRBV15 and TRBJ2-4, is DAMVIQNPRYQVTQFGKPVTLSCSQTLNHNVMYWYQQKSSQAPKLLFHYYDKDFNNEADTPDNFQSRRPNTSFCFLDIRSPGLGDTAMYLCATSRDVENIQYFGAGTRLSVL.